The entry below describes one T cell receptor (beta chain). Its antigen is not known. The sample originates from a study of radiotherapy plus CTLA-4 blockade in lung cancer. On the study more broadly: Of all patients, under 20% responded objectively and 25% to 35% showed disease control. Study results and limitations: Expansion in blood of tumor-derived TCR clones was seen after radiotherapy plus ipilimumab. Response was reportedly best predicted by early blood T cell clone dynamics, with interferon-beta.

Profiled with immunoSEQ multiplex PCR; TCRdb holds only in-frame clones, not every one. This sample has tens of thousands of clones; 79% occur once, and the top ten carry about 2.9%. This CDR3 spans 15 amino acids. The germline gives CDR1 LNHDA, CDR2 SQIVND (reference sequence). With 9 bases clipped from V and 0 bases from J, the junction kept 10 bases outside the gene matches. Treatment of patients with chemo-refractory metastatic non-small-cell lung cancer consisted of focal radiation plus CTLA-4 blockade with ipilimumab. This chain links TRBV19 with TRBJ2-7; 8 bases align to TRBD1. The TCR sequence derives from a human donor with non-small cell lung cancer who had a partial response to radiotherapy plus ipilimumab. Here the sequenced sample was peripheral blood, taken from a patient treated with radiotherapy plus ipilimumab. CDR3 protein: CASASLQGGSYEQYF. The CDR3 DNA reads TGTGCCAGCGCCAGCTTACAGGGGGGCTCCTACGAGCAGTACTTC.